Following are 20 T cell receptor beta chains from one sample sequenced in a study of T cell changes during pregnancy in multiple sclerosis. The repertoire was sequenced with immunoSEQ multiplex PCR; TCRdb's copy has only in-frame clones and lacks some. The table shows around 49,000 clones, with 95% occurring only once. The sample here was CD8+ T cells from peripheral blood mononuclear cells, taken in the first trimester of pregnancy. All receptors derive from a female donor with multiple sclerosis, enrolled in a pregnancy study.

V is TRBV19 and J is TRBJ1-1; D remains ambiguous. The CDR3 runs 13 residues. Germline CDR1 LNHDA, CDR2 SQIVND (reference sequence). Trimming cost V 3 bases and J 2 bases, with 7 bases left between them. The CDR3 is CASSMSGNTEAFF. The CDR3, as DNA: TGTGCCAGTAGTATGTCAGGAAACACTGAAGCTTTCTTT. Variable domain in full (rest from reference TRBV19 and TRBJ1-1): DGGITQSPKYLFRKEGQNVTLSCEQNLNHDAMYWYRQDPGQGLRLIYYSQIVNDFQKGDIAEGYSVSREKKESFPLTVTSAQKNPTAFYLCASSMSGNTEAFFGQGTRLTVV.

This chain uses TRBV7-9 with TRBJ2-2, with 7 positions matching TRBD2. J was trimmed by 7 bases and V by 0 bases; bases with no gene match: 17. The germline CDR1 and CDR2 sequences are SEHNR and FQNEAQ (reference sequence). The CDR3 has 19 amino acids. CDR3 loop: CASSLALLGERGDDGELFF. CDR3 bases: TGTGCCAGCAGCTTAGCTTTACTCGGCGAACGGGGGGATGACGGGGAGCTGTTTTTT.

The genes are TRBV10-3 and TRBJ2-2, with D possibly matching TRBD2 (6 bases). The CDR3 length is 16 residues. The germline V and J ends were trimmed by 2 bases and 4 bases, with 14 bases remaining between them. Germline CDR1 and CDR2: ENHRY and SYGVKD. The CDR3 sequence is CAISELPGETTGELFF. The DNA of the CDR3 is TGTGCCATCAGTGAGCTCCCGGGGGAGACCACCGGGGAGCTGTTTTTT.

V gene TRBV10-3 combines with J gene TRBJ1-2; a possible D gene is TRBD1 (5 bases). From germline, CDR1 is ENHRY and CDR2 SYGVKD. Trimming shortened V by 3 bases and J by 0 bases, and 11 bases separated the two germline ends. The CDR3 extends over 15 amino acids. The CDR3 sequence: CAISDTGSPNYGYTF. As DNA, the CDR3 is TGTGCCATCAGTGATACAGGTTCACCTAACTATGGCTACACCTTC.

This chain uses TRBV6-5 with TRBJ1-1, with D hard to call. CDR1 and CDR2 from the germline V gene are MNHEY and SVGAGI. V lost 7 bases and J lost 5, with 8 bases in between. The CDR3 runs 11 residues. CDR3 residues: CASITGTEAFF. Written as DNA, the CDR3 is TGTGCCAGCATAACGGGGACTGAAGCTTTCTTT.

The chain has TRBV7-8 and TRBJ2-5; TRBD2 matches 10 bases. V was pared by 1 base and J by 4 bases, with 0 bases of the junction left unmatched. CDR3 length: 14 amino acids. CDR1 is SGHVS and CDR2 is FQNEAQ in the germline V gene. The CDR3 sequence is CASSLGLAGETQYF. In nucleotides, the CDR3 is TGTGCCAGCAGCTTAGGACTAGCGGGAGAGACCCAGTACTTC.

CDR3 amino acids: CASSEFNYPGQGSGEQYF. DNA for the CDR3: TGTGCCAGCAGTGAATTTAATTATCCGGGACAGGGATCCGGAGAGCAGTACTTC. The chain is built from TRBV25-1 and TRBJ2-7, with 9 bases lining up with TRBD1. Germline CDR1 MGHDK, CDR2 SYGVNS. This CDR3 is 18 amino acids long. Trimming cost V 1 base and J 7 bases; bases outside gene matches: 17.

The chain couples TRBV5-8 to TRBJ2-7, with a possible D match to TRBD1 (6 bases). Germline CDR1 reads SGHTS; CDR2 reads YDEGEE. V was pared by 4 bases and J by 3 bases, with 17 bases between. The CDR3 loop spans 15 amino acids. The CDR3 reads CASSIGQTDYYEQYF. The DNA of the CDR3 is TGTGCCAGCAGCATCGGACAGACCGACTACTACGAGCAGTACTTC.

The count of this clone is one. The chain couples TRBV7-9 to TRBJ2-1; D possibly corresponds to TRBD1 (5 bases). Trimming left V 8 bases short and J 7 bases short, with 12 bases between. Per the germline V gene, CDR1 is SEHNR and CDR2 is FQNEAQ (reference sequence). The CDR3 covers 12 residues. The CDR3 reads CASGQIMNEQFF. The CDR3 DNA reads TGTGCCAGCGGACAAATAATGAATGAGCAGTTCTTC.

The chain uses TRBV27 and TRBJ2-1, with 7 bases identical to TRBD1. After removal of 5 bases from V and 8 bases from J, the junction contained 3 bases not matched to a gene. Germline V gene sequence: CDR1 MNHEY, CDR2 SMNVEV (reference sequence). The CDR3 covers 12 residues. CDR3 amino acids: CASSDRVDEQFF. The CDR3 DNA reads as TGTGCCAGCAGTGACAGGGTCGATGAGCAGTTCTTC.

The chain recombines TRBV6-1 with TRBJ2-1, with 7 positions matching TRBD1. The length of the CDR3 is 17 residues. The germline gives CDR1 MNHNS, CDR2 SASEGT. J gave up 0 bases and V 2 bases, and 7 bases lay outside the gene matches. CDR3 protein: CASSELPTGSSYNEQFF. The CDR3 region has the DNA TGTGCCAGCAGTGAACTTCCGACAGGGAGCTCCTACAATGAGCAGTTCTTC.

The rearrangement links TRBV7-9 to TRBJ1-2, with unresolved D. Trimming removed 6 bases from V and 4 bases from J, with 12 bases in between. The CDR3 is 13 residues long. CDR1 and CDR2 from the germline V gene are SEHNR and FQNEAQ (reference sequence). CDR3 region: CASSHQETYGYTF. The CDR3 bases are TGTGCCAGCAGTCATCAGGAAACCTATGGCTACACCTTC. The whole variable domain, remainder taken from reference TRBV7-9 and TRBJ1-2, is DTGVSQNPRHKITKRGQNVTFRCDPISEHNRLYWYRQTLGQGPEFLTYFQNEAQLEKSRLLSDRFSAERPKGSFSTLEIQRTEQGDSAMYLCASSHQETYGYTFGSGTRLTVV.

The rearrangement uses TRBV25-1 and TRBJ2-7, with 10 bases matching TRBD2. V gave up 8 bases and J gave up 6 bases; unmatched junction bases: 7. This CDR3 is built from 13 residues. Germline CDR1 is MGHDK and CDR2 is SYGVNS. The CDR3 sequence: CASSLAGAAEQYF. The CDR3 DNA sequence: TGTGCCAGCTCGCTAGCGGGAGCAGCCGAGCAGTACTTC.

The chain has TRBV7-8 and TRBJ2-1, with 9 bases matching TRBD2. The ends lost 0 bases at V and 4 bases at J; junction bases unmatched: 10. The CDR3 contains 18 residues. CDR1 is SGHVS and CDR2 is FQNEAQ in the germline V gene. CDR3 DNA sequence: TGTGCCAGCAGCTTAGCGCGCCAAAGGACTAGCGCTTACAATGAGCAGTTCTTC. This translates into CASSLARQRTSAYNEQFF.

CDR3 nucleotide sequence: TGTGCCAGCAGCCCGGGACAGGGGCGCGAAGTATATGGCTACACCTTC. Its protein is CASSPGQGREVYGYTF. J is TRBJ1-2 and V is TRBV9; 10 nucleotides agree with TRBD1. The CDR3 covers 16 residues. CDR1 and CDR2 (germline): SGDLS, YYNGEE. The V and J ends lost 4 bases and 5 bases, in that order; junction bases with no gene match: 11.

The chain has TRBV10-2 and TRBJ1-2; D gene ambiguous. Between the trimmed V and J ends, which lost 3 bases and 3 bases, there was a span of 8 bases. Germline V gene data show CDR1 as WSHSY and CDR2 as SAAADI. The CDR3 length is 13 residues. CDR3 sequence reads: CASSDADHYGYTF. CDR3 bases: TGCGCCAGCAGTGATGCGGATCACTATGGCTACACCTTC.

This chain uses TRBV5-1 with TRBJ2-7; a possible D gene is TRBD2 (6 bases). Germline V CDR1 and CDR2: SGHRS, YFSETQ. The V and J ends lost 4 bases and 3 bases respectively, with 14 bases between them. CDR3 length equals 14 residues. CDR3 coding DNA: TGCGCCAGCAGCCTAGGAGGGACGGGCTACGAGCAGTACTTC. It codes for CASSLGGTGYEQYF. Based on the CDR3 plus reference TRBV5-1 and TRBJ2-7, the full variable domain is KAGVTQTPRYLIKTRGQQVTLSCSPISGHRSVSWYQQTPGQGLQFLFEYFSETQRNKGNFPGRFSGRQFSNSRSEMNVSTLELGDSALYLCASSLGGTGYEQYFGPGTRLTVT.

The V call is TRBV28, the J call TRBJ1-5; TRBD1 agrees at 9 bases. V dropped 2 bases and J dropped 5; count of bases not matched to a gene: 1. The CDR3 extends over 14 amino acids. From germline, CDR1 is MDHEN and CDR2 SYDVKM. The CDR3 loop is CASSLGQGHQPQHF. Here the CDR3 DNA reads TGTGCCAGCAGTTTAGGACAGGGGCATCAGCCCCAGCATTTT.

This chain connects TRBV28 to TRBJ2-3; TRBD2 is a possible D gene (7 bases). CDR1 and CDR2 (germline): MDHEN, SYDVKM. The CDR3 runs 16 residues. Trimming took 5 bases from V and 3 from J, leaving 18 bases between them. CDR3 sequence reads: CASSPIRRGGTDTQYF. As DNA, the CDR3 is TGTGCCAGCAGTCCGATAAGGAGGGGGGGAACAGATACGCAGTATTTT.

The genes are TRBV30 and TRBJ2-2; D is ambiguous. In germline, CDR1 is GTSNPN, CDR2 SVGIG (reference sequence). The V end lost 4 bases, the J end lost 0 bases, and 9 bases lay between the germline ends. The CDR3 is 14 residues long. This CDR3 reads CAWTWRTNTGELFF. For the CDR3, the DNA is TGTGCCTGGACGTGGCGGACGAACACCGGGGAGCTGTTTTTT.